Sequencing of this T cell receptor beta chain was carried out in a study of T cells after posttransplantation cyclophosphamide (dated by TCRdb to the mid-2010s). As for the study more broadly: Using TRB sequencing, the study followed how the T cell repertoire rebuilt after myeloablative bone marrow transplantation with posttransplantation cyclophosphamide given as GVHD prophylaxis. TRA and TRB clonality were tightly correlated in 9 samples, so subsequent TCR analyses focused on TRB only. Public TRB sequences were queried against a database of over 3,000 sequences associated with responses to pathogens, tumor antigens, self-antigens and alloantigens. Blood from all 35 or so PTCy patients who had 1-year posttransplant specimens underwent TRB sequencing. TRB sequencing was also done on up to roughly 3 additional blood samples from 2 to 5.2 years after transplant in 3 patients, and on pretransplant blood from 4 patients. Antigen receptor sequencing covered samples from a few dozen PTCy-treated patients and 16 of their related bone marrow donors. The research as a whole found: Donor-recipient similarity was low at 1-2 months but rose over the first year, and later blood repertoires were often dominated by donor CD8+ memory clones. The TRB repertoires of T cells infiltrating skin or GI tract showed only limited overlap with the TRB repertoires of T cells in blood. Across approximately 45 patients, TRB clonality was highly associated with recipient CMV seropositivity and CMV reactivation, and diversity in PTCy patients was similar to diversity in CNI/methotrexate controls.

TRB sequencing used genomic DNA with the immunoSEQ assay at survey resolution or the hsTCRB kit. On the study's bioinformatics: Initial read processing used immunoSEQ software, and repertoire analyses used the LymphoSeq R package. For each TRB dataset, clonality was calculated as 1 minus normalized Shannon entropy, and the Gini coefficient was computed as well. To infer phenotypes in unsorted samples, TRB sequences from sorted subsets of the recipient or donor were mapped onto the unsorted samples of the same recipient. TCRdb provides this immuneACCESS table in a form limited to in-frame rearrangements. Some clones are lacking; in checked studies, under half of them reflect an unresolved V gene, and why the rest are absent is not known. From that table come the V and J calls and clone size; the DNA was used to work out D and trimming. For this sample, about 39,000 clones are listed, none of them singletons. 4% to 5.5% of the sample is held by the ten biggest clonotypes.

Peripheral blood samples were provided by related bone marrow donors on the day of marrow donation. Peripheral blood and bone marrow mononuclear cells were isolated by Ficoll-Hypaque density centrifugation and were cryopreserved. This clone was detected ten times or more. The clone's antigen remains unknown. There are no base qualities to consult, and no much larger clone falls within one base. This receptor was taken from a woman between 45 and 65 years old in good health and a related stem cell transplant donor. Material: PBMCs.

The CDR3 loop reads CASTPGISWQETQYF. At the DNA level, the sequence is TGTGCCAGTACCCCCGGGATCTCGTGGCAAGAGACCCAGTACTTC. The chain employs TRBV19 and TRBJ2-5; the D gene is perhaps TRBD2, from 5 matching bases. The CDR3, cysteine through phenylalanine, is 15 amino acids long. Kept here is only the CDR3 DNA, which spans 45 bases and is read in frame from base 1. According to the germline V gene (reference sequence), CDR1 reads LNHDA and CDR2 reads SQIVND. Cut back by 7 bases and 2 bases, the V and J ends lie 17 bases apart. The reference TRBV19 and TRBJ2-5 proteins fill in what lies around the CDR3, so the full variable domain reads DGGITQSPKYLFRKEGQNVTLSCEQNLNHDAMYWYRQDPGQGLRLIYYSQIVNDFQKGDIAEGYSVSREKKESFPLTVTSAQKNPTAFYLCASTPGISWQETQYFGPGTRLLVL.